This is a list of T cell receptor beta chains from one sample in a study of long-term antiretroviral therapy in people with HIV. Some clones are missing from TCRdb's copy, which holds only in-frame ones; the method was immunoSEQ multiplex PCR. Of 15,000 to 20,000 clones listed, 65% to 85% were seen once; the top ten hold roughly 8%. The starting material was unsorted PBMCs, obtained 0.9 years after starting antiretroviral therapy. These TCRs come from a man in his late teens or twenties with HIV. Both conserved end residues are part of each CDR3. The order of the fields is D gene, V gene, clone size, J gene, CDR3 DNA, CDR3 protein. D genes are given only for firm matches. Expanded clones are given a class, and other clones once, few, many or no size at all.

.	TRBV6-5	.	TRBJ1-2	TGTGCCAGCAAGAATCCCTATGGCTACACCTTC	CASKNPYGYTF
.	TRBV28	.	TRBJ1-4	TGTGCCAGCAGCGGGGGAGGGGGTGAAAAACTGTTTTTT	CASSGGGGEKLFF
.	TRBV11-2	.	TRBJ1-2	TGTGCCAGCAGCTTTAACAGGGATGACTATGGCTACACCTTC	CASSFNRDDYGYTF
.	TRBV7-9	.	TRBJ2-3	TGTGCCAGCAGCTCGGACACCTTATTCCTTTTAGATACGCAGTATTTT	CASSSDTLFLLDTQYF
TRBD1	TRBV29-1	.	TRBJ2-4	TGCAGCGTAGGACAGGGTAAAAACATTCAGTACTTC	CSVGQGKNIQYF
.	TRBV7-9	few	TRBJ1-5	TGTGCCAGCAGCTTAGCACAGTGGAATCAGCCCCAGCATTTT	CASSLAQWNQPQHF
.	TRBV30	.	TRBJ1-2	TGTGCCTGGGGTCCCAGAGGGAGCGATTATGGCTACACCTTC	CAWGPRGSDYGYTF
.	TRBV6-5	.	TRBJ1-6	TGTGCCAGCAGTTATTCCGGCGATTGGCATTCACCCCTCCACTTT	CASSYSGDWHSPLHF
.	TRBV11-2	.	TRBJ1-6	TGTGCCAGCAGCTTAGATCTTCGGGGTAGAAATTCACCCCTCCACTTT	CASSLDLRGRNSPLHF
.	TRBV29-1	.	TRBJ2-1	TGCAGCGTGGGGGGACTTCTCAATGAGCAGTTCTTC	CSVGGLLNEQFF
.	TRBV9	.	TRBJ2-3	TGTGCCAGCAGCGCGTCCGGGGGTACGCAGTATTTT	CASSASGGTQYF
.	TRBV5-1	once	TRBJ2-5	TGCGCCAGCAGCCCCTCGGGAGACGAGACCCAGTACTTC	CASSPSGDETQYF
.	TRBV11-2	.	TRBJ2-5	TGTGCCAGCAGCTTCGAGGGGCGTAGGAGGTCGGGAGAGACCCAGTACTTC	CASSFEGRRRSGETQYF
.	TRBV6-6	.	TRBJ2-7	TGTGCCAGCACCCGAGGGATGATCTCCTACGAGCAGTACTTC	CASTRGMISYEQYF